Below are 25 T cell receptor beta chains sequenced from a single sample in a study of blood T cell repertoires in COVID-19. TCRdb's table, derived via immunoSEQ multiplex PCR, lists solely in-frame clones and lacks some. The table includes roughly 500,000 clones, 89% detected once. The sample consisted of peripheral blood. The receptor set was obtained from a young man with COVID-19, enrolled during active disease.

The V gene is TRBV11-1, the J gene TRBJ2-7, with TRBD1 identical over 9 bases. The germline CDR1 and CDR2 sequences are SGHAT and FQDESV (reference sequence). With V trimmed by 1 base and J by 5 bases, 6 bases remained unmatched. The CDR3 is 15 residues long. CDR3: CASSLGDRETHEQYF. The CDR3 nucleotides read TGTGCCAGCAGCTTAGGGGACAGGGAAACTCACGAGCAGTACTTC.

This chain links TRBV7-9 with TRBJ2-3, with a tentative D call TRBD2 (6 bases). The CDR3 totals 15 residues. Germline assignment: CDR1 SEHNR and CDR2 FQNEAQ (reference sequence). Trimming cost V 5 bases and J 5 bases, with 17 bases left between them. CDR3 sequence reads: CASSLGGIRGDTQYF. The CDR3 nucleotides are TGTGCCAGCAGCCTCGGAGGGATAAGGGGAGATACGCAGTATTTT.

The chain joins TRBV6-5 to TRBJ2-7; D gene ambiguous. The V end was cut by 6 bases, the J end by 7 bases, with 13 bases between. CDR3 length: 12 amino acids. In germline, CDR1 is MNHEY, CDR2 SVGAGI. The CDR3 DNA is TGTGCCAGCAGGCATACGGTGGTGGAGCAGTACTTC. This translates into CASRHTVVEQYF.

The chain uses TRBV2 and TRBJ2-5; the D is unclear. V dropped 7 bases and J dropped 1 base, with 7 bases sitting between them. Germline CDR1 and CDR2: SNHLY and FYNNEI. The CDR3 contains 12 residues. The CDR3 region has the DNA TGTGCCAGCAATCAGGTCCAAGAGACCCAGTACTTC. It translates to CASNQVQETQYF.

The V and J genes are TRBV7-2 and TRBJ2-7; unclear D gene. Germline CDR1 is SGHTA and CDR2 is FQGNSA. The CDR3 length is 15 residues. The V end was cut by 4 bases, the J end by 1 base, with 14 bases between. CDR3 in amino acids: CASSSSSEASYEQYF. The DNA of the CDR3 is TGTGCCAGCAGCTCCTCTAGTGAGGCATCCTACGAGCAGTACTTC.

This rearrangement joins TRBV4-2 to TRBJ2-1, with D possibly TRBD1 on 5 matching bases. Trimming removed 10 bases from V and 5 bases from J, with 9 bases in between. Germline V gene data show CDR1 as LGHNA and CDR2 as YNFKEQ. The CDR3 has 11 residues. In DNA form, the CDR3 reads TGTGCCAAAAGCAGGGACAATGAGCAGTTCTTC. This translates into CAKSRDNEQFF.

The CDR3: CASSPSGTLQETQYF. The CDR3 nucleotides read TGTGCCAGCAGCCCGTCGGGGACACTCCAAGAGACCCAGTACTTC. The V and J genes are TRBV5-4 and TRBJ2-5; D might be TRBD1 (6 bases). V was shortened by 4 bases and J by 1 base, with 14 bases between the two germline ends. The CDR3 loop spans 15 amino acids. Germline V lookup: CDR1 SGHNT, CDR2 YYREEE (reference sequence).

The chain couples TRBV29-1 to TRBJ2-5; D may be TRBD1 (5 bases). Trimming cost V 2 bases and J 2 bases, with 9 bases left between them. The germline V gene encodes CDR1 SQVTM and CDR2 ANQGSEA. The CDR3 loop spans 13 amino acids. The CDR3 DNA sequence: TGCAGCGTTGAACAGGGTCTACAAGAGACCCAGTACTTC. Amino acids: CSVEQGLQETQYF. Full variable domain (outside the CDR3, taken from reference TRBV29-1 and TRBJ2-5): SAVISQKPSRDICQRGTSLTIQCQVDSQVTMMFWYRQQPGQSLTLIATANQGSEATYESGFVIDKFPISRPNLTFSTLTVSNMSPEDSSIYLCSVEQGLQETQYFGPGTRLLVL.

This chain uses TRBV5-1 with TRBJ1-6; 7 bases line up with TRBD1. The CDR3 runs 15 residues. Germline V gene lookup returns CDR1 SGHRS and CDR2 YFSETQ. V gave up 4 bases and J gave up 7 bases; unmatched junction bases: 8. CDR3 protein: CASSPDRAGNSPLHF. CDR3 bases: TGCGCCAGCAGCCCCGACAGGGCTGGGAATTCACCCCTCCACTTT.

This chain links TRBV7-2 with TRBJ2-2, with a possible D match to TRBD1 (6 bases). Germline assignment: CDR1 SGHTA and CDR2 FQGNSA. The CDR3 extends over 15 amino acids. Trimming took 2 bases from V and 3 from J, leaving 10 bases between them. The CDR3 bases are TGTGCCAGCAGCTTACAGGGGCGTTACACCGGGGAGCTGTTTTTT. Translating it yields CASSLQGRYTGELFF.

The CDR3 here is CATKTGGWGYTF. The DNA for the CDR3 is TGTGCCACAAAAACGGGGGGTTGGGGCTACACCTTC. This chain uses TRBV6-5 with TRBJ1-2; possible D gene TRBD1, 5 bases. CDR3 length equals 12 residues. Germline assignment: CDR1 MNHEY and CDR2 SVGAGI. V dropped 10 bases and J dropped 8 bases, with 17 bases sitting between them.

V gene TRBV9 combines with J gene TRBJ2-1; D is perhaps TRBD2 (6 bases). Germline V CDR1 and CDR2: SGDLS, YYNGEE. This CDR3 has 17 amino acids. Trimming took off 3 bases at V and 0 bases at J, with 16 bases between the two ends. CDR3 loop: CASSALSLASSYNEQFF. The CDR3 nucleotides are TGTGCCAGCAGCGCCCTTTCACTAGCTAGCTCCTACAATGAGCAGTTCTTC.

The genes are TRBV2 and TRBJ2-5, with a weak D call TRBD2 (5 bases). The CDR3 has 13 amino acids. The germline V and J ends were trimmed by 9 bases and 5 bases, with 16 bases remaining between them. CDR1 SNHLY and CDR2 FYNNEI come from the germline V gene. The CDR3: CASATEWRETQYF. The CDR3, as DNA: TGTGCCAGTGCAACTGAGTGGAGGGAGACCCAGTACTTC.

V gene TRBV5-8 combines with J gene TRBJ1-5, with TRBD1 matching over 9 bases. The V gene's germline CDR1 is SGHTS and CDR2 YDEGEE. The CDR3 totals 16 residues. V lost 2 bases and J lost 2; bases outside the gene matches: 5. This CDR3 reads CASSLGQGNGNQPQHF. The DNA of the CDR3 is TGTGCCAGCAGCTTAGGACAGGGGAATGGCAATCAGCCCCAGCATTTT.

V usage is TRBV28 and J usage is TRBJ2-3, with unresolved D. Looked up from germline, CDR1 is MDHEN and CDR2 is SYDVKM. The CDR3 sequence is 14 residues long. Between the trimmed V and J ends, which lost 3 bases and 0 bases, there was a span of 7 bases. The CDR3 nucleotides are TGTGCCAGCAGTTTTCGGTCTAGCACAGATACGCAGTATTTT. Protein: CASSFRSSTDTQYF.

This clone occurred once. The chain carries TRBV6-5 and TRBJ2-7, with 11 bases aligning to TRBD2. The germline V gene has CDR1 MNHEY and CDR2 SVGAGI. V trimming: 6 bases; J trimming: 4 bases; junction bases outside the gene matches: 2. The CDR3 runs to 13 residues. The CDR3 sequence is CASRLAGGYEQYF. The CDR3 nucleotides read TGTGCCAGCAGGTTAGCGGGAGGGTACGAGCAGTACTTC.

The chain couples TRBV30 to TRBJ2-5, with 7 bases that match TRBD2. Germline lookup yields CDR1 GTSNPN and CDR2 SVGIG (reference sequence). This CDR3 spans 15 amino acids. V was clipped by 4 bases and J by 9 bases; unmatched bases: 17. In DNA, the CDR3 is TGTGCCTGGACGGACCGGGACTACCTCTGGTCGGCCCAGTACTTC. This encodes CAWTDRDYLWSAQYF.

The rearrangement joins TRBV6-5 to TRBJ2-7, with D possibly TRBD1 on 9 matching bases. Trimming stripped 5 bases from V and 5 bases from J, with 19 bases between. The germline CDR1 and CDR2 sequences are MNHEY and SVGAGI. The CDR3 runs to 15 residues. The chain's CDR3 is CASSRGGQGIHEQYF. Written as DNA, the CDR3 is TGTGCCAGCAGTCGGGGGGGACAGGGTATCCACGAGCAGTACTTC.

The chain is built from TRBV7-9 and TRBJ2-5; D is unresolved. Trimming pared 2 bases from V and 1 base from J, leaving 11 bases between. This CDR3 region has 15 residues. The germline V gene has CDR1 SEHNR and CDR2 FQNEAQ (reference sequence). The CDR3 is CASSLPGSRQETQYF. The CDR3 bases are TGTGCCAGCAGCTTACCAGGTTCTCGCCAAGAGACCCAGTACTTC.

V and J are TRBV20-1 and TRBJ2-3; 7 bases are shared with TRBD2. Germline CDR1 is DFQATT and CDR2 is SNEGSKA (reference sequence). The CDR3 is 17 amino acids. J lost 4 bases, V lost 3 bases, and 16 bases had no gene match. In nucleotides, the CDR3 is TGCAGTGCTAGTGTTCCTAGCGGCGGGGTCCGATCAGATACGCAGTATTTT. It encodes CSASVPSGGVRSDTQYF.

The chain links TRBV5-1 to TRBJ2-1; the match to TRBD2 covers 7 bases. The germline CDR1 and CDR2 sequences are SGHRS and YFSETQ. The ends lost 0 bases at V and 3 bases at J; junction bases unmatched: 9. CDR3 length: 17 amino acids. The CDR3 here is CASSLGVGGSYYNEQFF. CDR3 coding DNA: TGCGCCAGCAGCTTGGGCGTGGGCGGGAGTTACTACAATGAGCAGTTCTTC.

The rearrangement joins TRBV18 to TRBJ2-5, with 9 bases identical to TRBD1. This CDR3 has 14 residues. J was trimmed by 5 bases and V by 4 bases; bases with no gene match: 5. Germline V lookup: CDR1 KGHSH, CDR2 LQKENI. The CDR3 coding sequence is TGTGCCAGCTCACACAGGGGGCGAACGGAGACCCAGTACTTC. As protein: CASSHRGRTETQYF.

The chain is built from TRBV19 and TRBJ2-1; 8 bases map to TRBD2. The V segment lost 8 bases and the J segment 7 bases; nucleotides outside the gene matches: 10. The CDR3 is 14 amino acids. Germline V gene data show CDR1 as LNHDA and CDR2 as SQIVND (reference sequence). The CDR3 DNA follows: TGTGCCAGTCGGAAAGTAGCGGGATTGAATGAGCAGTTCTTC. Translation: CASRKVAGLNEQFF.

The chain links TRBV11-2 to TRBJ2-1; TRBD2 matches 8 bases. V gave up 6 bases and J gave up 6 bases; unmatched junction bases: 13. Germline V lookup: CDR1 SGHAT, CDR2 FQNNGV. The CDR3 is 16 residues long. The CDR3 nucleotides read TGTGCCAGCAGACCCGTATTGAGCGGGGGCTCCAATGAGCAGTTCTTC. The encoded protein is CASRPVLSGGSNEQFF.

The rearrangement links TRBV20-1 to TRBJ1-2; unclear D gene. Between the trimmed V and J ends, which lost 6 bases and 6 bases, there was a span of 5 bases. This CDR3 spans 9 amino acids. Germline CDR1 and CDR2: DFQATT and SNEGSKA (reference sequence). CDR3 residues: CSASDGYTF. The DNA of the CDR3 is TGCAGTGCGAGCGATGGCTACACCTTC.